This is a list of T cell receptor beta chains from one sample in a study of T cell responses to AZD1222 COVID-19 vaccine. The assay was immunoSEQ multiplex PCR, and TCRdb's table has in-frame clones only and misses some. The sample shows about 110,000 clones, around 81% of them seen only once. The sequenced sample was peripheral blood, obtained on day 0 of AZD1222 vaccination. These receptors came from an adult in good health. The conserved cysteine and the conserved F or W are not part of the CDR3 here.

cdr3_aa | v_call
ASSLARNTIY | TRBV7-8
ASSLWQTSYEQY | TRBV7-2
ASSLEGGGQPQH | TRBV5-1
ASSQSPGQGCSGANVLT | TRBV23-1
ASSARVNSETQY | TRBV9
ASSQWGPNTEAF | TRBV4-3
ATSRGQGNYGYT | TRBV24-1
ASSPGGQAGTGELF | TRBV3-1/TRBV3-2
ASSPDDRVNQPQH | TRBV5-8
ASNPSGGGYEQY | TRBV7-8
AWRPGRGAYT | TRBV30
ASSIDRSGAGDGYT | TRBV19
ASSGNMNTEAF | TRBV28
ASQGGRDNQPQH | TRBV19
ASSRLRNTEAF | TRBV4-1
AGRANRNTGELF | TRBV19
ASSTGGRSTDTQY | TRBV5-8
ASSSKQGISPLH | TRBV6-5
ASSVGGGLYTEAF | TRBV2
AWSVGSASGAQDTQY | TRBV30
ASSVGASGSYEQY | TRBV9
ASSKQSSYEQY | TRBV19
ASSLGFGGRRYQPQH | TRBV5-8
AWSYQGPGYT | TRBV30
ASSVQGTAGNTIY | TRBV9
ASSPAGTVTAF | TRBV18
ASSFGGKDTEAF | TRBV5-1
ASSMERLNTEAF | TRBV19
ASSTTPGASEKLF | TRBV5-1
ASRFRRFDSGNTIY | TRBV28
ASSRVGGGYGYT | TRBV6-2/TRBV6-3
ASRTGRSGANVLT | TRBV6-5
ASSGLAGQDTQY | TRBV2
ASSYSGQGSSQAF | TRBV28
AWRYRGNGGISPLH | TRBV30
ASSRTGGEKLF | TRBV2
ASKQGPSSSYEQY | TRBV6-5
ATRATVNEQF | TRBV19
ASSRRDRNEKLF | TRBV3-1/TRBV3-2
ASSPQGAEAIYEQY | TRBV18
SVCDRGANEKLF | TRBV29-1
ASSPRHADTQY | TRBV18
ASSASVGAHNEQF | TRBV27
ASSREGGRFSSGANVLT | TRBV5-6
ASSEFAVSSYEQY | TRBV5-5
ASSQEKSTDTQY | TRBV4-1
ASSLAQGRGQPQH | TRBV7-2
ASSRRTGELF | TRBV14
ASSVRTVEAF | TRBV28
ASSLDLGGPGTGELF | TRBV11-2